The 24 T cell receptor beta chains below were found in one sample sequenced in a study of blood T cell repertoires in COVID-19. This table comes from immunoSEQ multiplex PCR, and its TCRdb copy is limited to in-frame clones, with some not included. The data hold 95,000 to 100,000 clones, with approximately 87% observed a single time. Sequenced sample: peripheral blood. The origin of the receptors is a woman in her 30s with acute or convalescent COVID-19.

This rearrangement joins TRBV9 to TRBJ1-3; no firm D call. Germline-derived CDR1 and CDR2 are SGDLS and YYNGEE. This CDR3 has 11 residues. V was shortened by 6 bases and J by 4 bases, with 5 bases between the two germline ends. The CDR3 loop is CASKQGNTIYF. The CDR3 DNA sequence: TGTGCCAGCAAACAGGGAAACACCATATATTTT.

This CDR3 reads CASSLAGGAFF. The CDR3 DNA sequence: TGTGCCAGCAGCTTAGCAGGGGGAGCTTTCTTT. The rearrangement links TRBV11-2 to TRBJ1-1, with 7 bases that match TRBD1. CDR1 is SGHAT and CDR2 is FQNNGV in the germline V gene. This CDR3 is built from 11 residues. V lost 1 base to trimming and J lost 10 bases; unmatched junction nucleotides: 0. Based on the CDR3 plus reference TRBV11-2 and TRBJ1-1, the full variable domain is EAGVAQSPRYKIIEKRQSVAFWCNPISGHATLYWYQQILGQGPKLLIQFQNNGVVDDSQLPKDRFSAERLKGVDSTLKIQPAKLEDSAVYLCASSLAGGAFFGQGTRLTVV.

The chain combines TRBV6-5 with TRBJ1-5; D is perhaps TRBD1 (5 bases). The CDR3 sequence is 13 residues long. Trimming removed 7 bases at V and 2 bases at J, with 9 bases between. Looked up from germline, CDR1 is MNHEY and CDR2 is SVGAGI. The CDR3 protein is CASTQGGNQPQHF. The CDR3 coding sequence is TGTGCCAGCACTCAAGGGGGCAATCAGCCCCAGCATTTT.

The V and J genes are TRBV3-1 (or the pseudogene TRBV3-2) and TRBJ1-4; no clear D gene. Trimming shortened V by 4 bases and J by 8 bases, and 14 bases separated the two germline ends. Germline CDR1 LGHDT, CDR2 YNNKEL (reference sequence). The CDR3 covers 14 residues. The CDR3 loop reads CASSLTIPPEKLFF. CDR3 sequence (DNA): TGTGCCAGCAGCCTCACAATCCCGCCCGAAAAACTGTTTTTT.

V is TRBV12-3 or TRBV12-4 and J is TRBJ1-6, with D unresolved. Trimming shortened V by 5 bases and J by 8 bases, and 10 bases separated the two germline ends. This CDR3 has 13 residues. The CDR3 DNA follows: TGTGCCAGCAGTGGCCCAGGCTATTCACCCCTCCACTTT. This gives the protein CASSGPGYSPLHF.

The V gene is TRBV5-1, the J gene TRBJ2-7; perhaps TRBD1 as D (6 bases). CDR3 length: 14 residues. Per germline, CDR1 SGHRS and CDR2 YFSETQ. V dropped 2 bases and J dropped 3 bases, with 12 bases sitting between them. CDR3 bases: TGCGCCAGCAGCTTCGGCCAGGGGATCTACGAGCAGTACTTC. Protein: CASSFGQGIYEQYF.

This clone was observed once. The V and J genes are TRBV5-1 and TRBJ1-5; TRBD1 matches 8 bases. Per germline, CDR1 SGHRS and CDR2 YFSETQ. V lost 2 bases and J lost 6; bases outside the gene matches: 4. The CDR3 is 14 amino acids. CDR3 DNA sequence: TGCGCCAGCAGCTTAGACAGGGGAGGTCAGCCCCAGCATTTT. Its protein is CASSLDRGGQPQHF.

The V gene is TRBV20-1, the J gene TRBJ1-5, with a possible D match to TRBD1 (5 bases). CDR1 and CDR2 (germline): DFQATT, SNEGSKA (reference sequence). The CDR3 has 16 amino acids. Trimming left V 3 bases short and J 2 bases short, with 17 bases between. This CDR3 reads CSASDGGVWGNQPQHF. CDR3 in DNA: TGCAGTGCTAGTGATGGGGGGGTTTGGGGCAATCAGCCCCAGCATTTT.

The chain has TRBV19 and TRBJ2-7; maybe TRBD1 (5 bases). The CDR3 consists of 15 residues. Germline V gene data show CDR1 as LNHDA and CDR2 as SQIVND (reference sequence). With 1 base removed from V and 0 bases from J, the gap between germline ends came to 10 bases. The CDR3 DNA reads TGTGCCAGTAGTATAGGGGGCCTATCCTCCTACGAGCAGTACTTC. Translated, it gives CASSIGGLSSYEQYF.

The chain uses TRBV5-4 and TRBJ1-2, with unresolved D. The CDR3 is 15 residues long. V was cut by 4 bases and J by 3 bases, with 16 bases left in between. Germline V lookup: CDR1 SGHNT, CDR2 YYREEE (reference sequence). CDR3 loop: CASSPRSGGDYGYTF. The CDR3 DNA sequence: TGTGCCAGCAGCCCACGGTCAGGAGGAGACTATGGCTACACCTTC.

This chain's CDR3 is CASSDAWGVRKEQYF. DNA for the CDR3: TGTGCCAGCAGTGATGCATGGGGGGTCAGGAAAGAGCAGTACTTC. The chain joins TRBV6-1 to TRBJ2-7; maybe TRBD2 (6 bases). The CDR3 extends over 15 amino acids. Germline CDR1 reads MNHNS; CDR2 reads SASEGT. The V end was cut by 3 bases, the J end by 7 bases, with 19 bases between.

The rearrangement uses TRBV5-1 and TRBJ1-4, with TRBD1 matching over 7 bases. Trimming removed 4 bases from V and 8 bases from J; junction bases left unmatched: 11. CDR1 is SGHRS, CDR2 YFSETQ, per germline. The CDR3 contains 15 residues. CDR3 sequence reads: CASSRDRAKGEKLFF. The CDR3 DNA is TGCGCCAGCAGCCGCGACAGGGCGAAGGGAGAAAAACTGTTTTTT.

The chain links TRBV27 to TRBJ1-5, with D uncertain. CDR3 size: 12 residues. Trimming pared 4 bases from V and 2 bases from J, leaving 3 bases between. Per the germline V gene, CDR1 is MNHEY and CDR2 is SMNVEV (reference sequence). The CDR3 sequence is CASSSGNQPQHF. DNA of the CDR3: TGTGCCAGCAGTTCAGGCAATCAGCCCCAGCATTTT.

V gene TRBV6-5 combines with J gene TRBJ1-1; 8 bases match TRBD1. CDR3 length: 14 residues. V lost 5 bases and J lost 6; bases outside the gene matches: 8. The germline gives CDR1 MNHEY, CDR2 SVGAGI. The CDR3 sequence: CASSRQDRAAEAFF. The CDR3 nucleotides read TGTGCCAGCAGTCGACAGGACAGGGCCGCTGAAGCTTTCTTT.

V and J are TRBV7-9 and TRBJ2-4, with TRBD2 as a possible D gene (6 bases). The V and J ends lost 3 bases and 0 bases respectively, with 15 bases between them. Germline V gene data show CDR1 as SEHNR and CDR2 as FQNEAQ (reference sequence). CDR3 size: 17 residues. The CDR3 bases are TGTGCCAGCAGCTTCCGAGAAGGGGAGGAAGCCAAAAACATTCAGTACTTC. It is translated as CASSFREGEEAKNIQYF.

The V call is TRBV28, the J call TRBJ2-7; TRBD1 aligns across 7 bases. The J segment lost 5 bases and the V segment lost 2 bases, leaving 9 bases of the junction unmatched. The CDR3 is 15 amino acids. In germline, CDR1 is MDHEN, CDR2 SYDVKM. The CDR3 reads CASSLVGTEGDEQYF. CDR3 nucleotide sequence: TGTGCCAGCAGTTTAGTAGGGACAGAGGGGGACGAGCAGTACTTC.

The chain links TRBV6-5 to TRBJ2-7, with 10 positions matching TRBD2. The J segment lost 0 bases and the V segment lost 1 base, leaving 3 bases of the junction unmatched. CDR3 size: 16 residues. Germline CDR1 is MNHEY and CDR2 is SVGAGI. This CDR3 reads CASSYLLAGGSYEQYF. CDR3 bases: TGTGCCAGCAGTTACTTATTAGCGGGGGGCTCCTACGAGCAGTACTTC.

The CDR3 reads CASSQGLSGGAMDTQYF. CDR3 coding DNA: TGTGCCAGCAGCCAAGGACTAAGCGGGGGGGCAATGGATACGCAGTATTTT. This chain uses TRBV3-1 (or the pseudogene TRBV3-2) with TRBJ2-3, with 10 nucleotides matching TRBD2. Per germline, CDR1 LGHDT and CDR2 YNNKEL (reference sequence). J lost 6 bases, V lost 1 base, and 10 bases had no gene match. The CDR3 has 17 residues.

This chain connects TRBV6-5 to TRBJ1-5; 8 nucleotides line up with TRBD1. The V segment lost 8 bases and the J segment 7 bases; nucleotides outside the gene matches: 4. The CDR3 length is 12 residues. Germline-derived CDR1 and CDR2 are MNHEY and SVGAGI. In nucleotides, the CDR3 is TGTGCCAGCTGGACAGGGCGGCAGCCCCAGCATTTT. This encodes CASWTGRQPQHF.

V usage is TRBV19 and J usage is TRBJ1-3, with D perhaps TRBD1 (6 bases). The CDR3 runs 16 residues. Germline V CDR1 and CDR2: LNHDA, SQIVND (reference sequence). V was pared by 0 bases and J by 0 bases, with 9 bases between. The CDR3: CASSIDRDNSGNTIYF. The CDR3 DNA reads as TGTGCCAGTAGTATAGATCGGGACAACTCTGGAAACACCATATATTTT.

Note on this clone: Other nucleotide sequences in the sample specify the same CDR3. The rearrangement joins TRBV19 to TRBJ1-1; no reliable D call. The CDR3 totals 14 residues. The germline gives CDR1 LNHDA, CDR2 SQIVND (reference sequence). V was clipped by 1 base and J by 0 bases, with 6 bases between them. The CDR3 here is CASSIGGLNTEAFF. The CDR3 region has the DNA TGTGCCAGTAGTATAGGAGGGTTGAACACTGAAGCTTTCTTT.

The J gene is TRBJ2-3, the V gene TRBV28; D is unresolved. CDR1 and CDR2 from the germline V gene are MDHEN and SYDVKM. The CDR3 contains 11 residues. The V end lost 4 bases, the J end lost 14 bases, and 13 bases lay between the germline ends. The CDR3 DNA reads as TGTGCCAGCAGTTCCCCTGATATGCGGTATTTT. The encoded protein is CASSSPDMRYF.

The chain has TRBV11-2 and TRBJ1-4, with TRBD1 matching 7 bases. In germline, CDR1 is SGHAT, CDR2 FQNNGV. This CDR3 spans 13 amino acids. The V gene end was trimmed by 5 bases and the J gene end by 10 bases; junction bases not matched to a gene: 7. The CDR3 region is CASSQGTVGKLFF. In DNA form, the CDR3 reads TGTGCCAGCAGCCAAGGGACAGTCGGAAAACTGTTTTTT.

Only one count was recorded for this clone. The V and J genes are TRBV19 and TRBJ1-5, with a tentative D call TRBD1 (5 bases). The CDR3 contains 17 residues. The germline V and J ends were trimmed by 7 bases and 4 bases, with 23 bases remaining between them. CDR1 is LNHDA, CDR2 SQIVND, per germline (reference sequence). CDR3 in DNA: TGTGCCAGTAACCTTTCGGGGGGAGGTGCTTCGAATCAGCCCCAGCATTTT. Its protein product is CASNLSGGGASNQPQHF.